A selection of T cell receptor beta chains follows, all from one sample in a study of T cell responses to AZD1222 COVID-19 vaccine. Assay used: immunoSEQ multiplex PCR; TCRdb lists only in-frame clones, some missing. The table records about 160,000 clones, roughly 90% of them present only once. This material consisted of peripheral blood, taken on day 0 of AZD1222 vaccination. The receptors shown here come from an adult in good health. CDR3s include the opening cysteine and the closing phenylalanine or tryptophan. Clone size appears in some rows only: once, few, many, or a class for an expanded clone.

j_call v_call clone_size cdr3_aa
TRBJ1-2 TRBV5-1 - CASSWEGQGSYGYTF
TRBJ2-7 TRBV4-1 - CASSQGTQRGYEQYF
TRBJ2-7 TRBV5-1 - CASSLDARGSYEQYF
TRBJ2-5 TRBV6-5 - CASSKGRVEETQYF
TRBJ1-2 TRBV28 - CASSFPTVVGRGYTF
TRBJ2-1 TRBV28 - CASTSGGNTEQFF
TRBJ1-5 TRBV29-1 medium-sized CSERVNQPQHF
TRBJ2-5 TRBV5-4 - CASSPIAVETQYF
TRBJ2-3 TRBV24-1 - CATSDRGTGPSTDTQYF
TRBJ2-1 TRBV11-2 - CASSPRDSNEQFF
TRBJ2-7 TRBV7-2 - CASSLVSGIHEQYF
TRBJ2-2 TRBV7-7 - CASSLVLNGQGANTGELFF
TRBJ1-3 TRBV28 - CASSSGQGTGNTIYF
TRBJ1-2 TRBV4-3 - CASSQDRPVGGYTF
TRBJ2-7 TRBV7-9 few CASRPSPRDQRSYEQYF
TRBJ1-4 TRBV5-1 - CASSSQGERNEKLFF
TRBJ2-5 TRBV10-3 - CAISDGQGDETQYF
TRBJ1-2 TRBV29-1 few CSVEGAKTGEGGYGYTF
TRBJ2-3 TRBV5-3 - CARSFSLAASTDTQYF
TRBJ1-1 TRBV29-1 - CSVGDRKNTEAFF
TRBJ1-1 TRBV29-1 - CSVVTVREAFF
TRBJ2-1 TRBV4-2 - CASSQAVGAALYNEQFF
TRBJ1-2 TRBV29-1 - CSVVMDSLYGYTF
TRBJ1-2 TRBV7-2 - CASSPERQYYGYTF
TRBJ1-1 TRBV19 - CASSMGGTGGSTEAFF
TRBJ1-1 TRBV6-5 - CASSLEGTEAFF
TRBJ1-1 TRBV5-1 few CASMGNTEAFF
TRBJ1-4 TRBV7-8 - CASSADRGNEKLFF
TRBJ1-3 TRBV7-2 - CASSFFGRASSGNTIYF
TRBJ1-2 TRBV30 - CAWDRANYGYTF
TRBJ2-6 TRBV6-6 - CASSYAGANVLTF
TRBJ2-3 TRBV28 - CASSSGRYSSTDTQYF
TRBJ2-3 TRBV27 - CASGLGGPSTDTQYF
TRBJ1-2 TRBV27 - CASSDKPGYGYTF
TRBJ2-7 TRBV28 - CASRPGTSDEQYF
TRBJ2-2 TRBV19 - CASSRRPSENTGELFF
TRBJ2-1 TRBV29-1 - CSVPGWLWRDNEQFF
TRBJ1-3 TRBV28 - CASSPVDRSSGNTIYF
TRBJ1-4 TRBV6-5 - CASRSTATNEKLFF
TRBJ2-5 TRBV7-9 - CASSPNWGARQYF
TRBJ2-1 TRBV27 - CASRPQFLAFRYNEQFF
TRBJ2-7 TRBV18 - CASSPPTGAFYEQYF
TRBJ2-3 TRBV5-1 - CASSFLRGSTDTQYF
TRBJ2-7 TRBV7-9 - CASSLTFKGDSYEQYF
TRBJ1-5 TRBV9 - CASSVGGRDQPQHF
TRBJ1-5 TRBV5-8 - CASSSGQGADNQPQHF
TRBJ2-7 TRBV19 - CASGTGYEQYF
TRBJ2-1 TRBV9 - CASSVQAGGSNEQFF
TRBJ2-3 TRBV28 - CASSRGSSGGTDTQYF